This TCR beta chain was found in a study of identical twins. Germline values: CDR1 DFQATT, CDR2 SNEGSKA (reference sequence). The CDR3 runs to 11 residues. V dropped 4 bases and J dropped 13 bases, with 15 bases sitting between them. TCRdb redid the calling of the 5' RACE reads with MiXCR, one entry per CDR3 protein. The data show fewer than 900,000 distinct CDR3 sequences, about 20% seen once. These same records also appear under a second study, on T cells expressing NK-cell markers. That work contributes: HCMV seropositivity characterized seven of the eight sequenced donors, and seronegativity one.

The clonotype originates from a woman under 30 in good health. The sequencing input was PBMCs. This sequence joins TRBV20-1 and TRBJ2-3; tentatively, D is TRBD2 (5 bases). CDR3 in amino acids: CSAIWGKREYF. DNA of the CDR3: TGCAGTGCTATATGGGGAAAGAGGGAGTATTTT.